This T cell receptor (beta chain) was obtained from a study of T cells in women clearing cervical HPV infection. Study as a whole: Women with histologically confirmed HPV16-related CIN3 or worse, 2 with invasive cancer, served as cases. Case blood was drawn a median about 23 weeks after lesion detection.

The table came from immunoSEQ multiplex PCR; TCRdb's copy has only in-frame clones and leaves some out. This listing includes about 31,000 clones. Study results and caveats: Each sample's T-cell count was unknown, possibly confounding richness.

Germline lookup yields CDR1 LNHDA and CDR2 SQIVND (reference sequence). The CDR3 contains 15 residues. With regard to this clone: As yet, its antigen is unknown. The CDR3 extends 3 residues past the end of the read, so its final part is completed from the germline J gene.

HPV was found by MY09/MY11 PCR and dot-blot genotyping. Sequenced input: blood buffy coat. This chain links TRBV19 with TRBJ1-1; 8 bases align to TRBD1. The receptor's source is a woman aged 18-69 years with a cervical HPV16 infection that either progressed to CIN3+ or cleared (not recorded which). This chain's CDR3 is CASSPSGGLNEKAFF. The DNA read from the CDR3 is TGTGCCAGTAGTCCATCAGGGGGCCTTAATGAAAAA.